This T cell receptor beta chain was recovered during a study of tumor-infiltrating lymphocytes in primary liver carcinoma. The authors made TCR beta cDNA from around 500 ng total RNA with a constant-region primer. Employing slightly modified ARM-PCR, three nested multiplex PCR rounds were run, and these gave rise to the TCR beta libraries. Primers for the first two PCR rounds were TRBV1-TRBV30 forward primers and a C-beta reverse primer (roughly 9 cycles per round). TCRdb used MiXCR to reprocess the multiplex PCR reads, holding one entry per CDR3 protein. The sample carries approximately 330,000 distinct CDR3 sequences, almost 65% recorded once. Unsorted whole blood yielded the blood RNA, and germline DNA was also extracted. The study's findings and limits: Relative to tumor region pairs, the tumor-adjacent and tumor-blood pairs showed overlap that was lower.

On this clonotype itself: Its antigen is unidentified. A much bigger clone sits one base away, suggesting this may be a read error.

The CDR3 is made up of 13 amino acids. The chain joins TRBV12-3 or TRBV12-4 to TRBJ1-1; 7 bases fit TRBD1. Sequencing input: peripheral blood. The receptor's source is a man aged 40-55 years with primary liver carcinoma and hepatitis B virus infection. DNA of the CDR3: TGTCCCAGCAGTTTAAAGGGGGCCGCTGAAGCTTTCTTT. Translating gives CPSSLKGAAEAFF.